This TCR beta chain was profiled in a study of metastatic and nonmetastatic thyroid tumors. Ahead of thyroid surgery, no patient had received treatment of any kind. Authors' methods: A classifier for distant metastasis in papillary thyroid cancer was constructed using CDR3 differences observed across clinicopathological groups. TCRdb re-called the PCR reads through MiXCR. The V and J calls and clone size are TCRdb's, not the authors'. This table holds over 30,000 clones, approximately 20% found once. This clone was seen many times. This CDR3 region has 13 residues. The germline CDR1 and CDR2 sequences are ENHRY and SYGVKD. V lost 3 bases, J lost 4 bases, and 6 bases lay in between.

The chain has TRBV10-3 and TRBJ2-2; no firm D call. The sequenced sample consisted of tumor tissue. This receptor was taken from a female donor with papillary thyroid cancer or a benign thyroid nodule (not recorded which). Some clones in this sample may be carry-over from other donors' samples. This chain's CDR3 is CAISDDFTGELFF. The CDR3 DNA reads TGTGCCATCAGTGATGACTTCACCGGGGAGCTGTTTTTT.